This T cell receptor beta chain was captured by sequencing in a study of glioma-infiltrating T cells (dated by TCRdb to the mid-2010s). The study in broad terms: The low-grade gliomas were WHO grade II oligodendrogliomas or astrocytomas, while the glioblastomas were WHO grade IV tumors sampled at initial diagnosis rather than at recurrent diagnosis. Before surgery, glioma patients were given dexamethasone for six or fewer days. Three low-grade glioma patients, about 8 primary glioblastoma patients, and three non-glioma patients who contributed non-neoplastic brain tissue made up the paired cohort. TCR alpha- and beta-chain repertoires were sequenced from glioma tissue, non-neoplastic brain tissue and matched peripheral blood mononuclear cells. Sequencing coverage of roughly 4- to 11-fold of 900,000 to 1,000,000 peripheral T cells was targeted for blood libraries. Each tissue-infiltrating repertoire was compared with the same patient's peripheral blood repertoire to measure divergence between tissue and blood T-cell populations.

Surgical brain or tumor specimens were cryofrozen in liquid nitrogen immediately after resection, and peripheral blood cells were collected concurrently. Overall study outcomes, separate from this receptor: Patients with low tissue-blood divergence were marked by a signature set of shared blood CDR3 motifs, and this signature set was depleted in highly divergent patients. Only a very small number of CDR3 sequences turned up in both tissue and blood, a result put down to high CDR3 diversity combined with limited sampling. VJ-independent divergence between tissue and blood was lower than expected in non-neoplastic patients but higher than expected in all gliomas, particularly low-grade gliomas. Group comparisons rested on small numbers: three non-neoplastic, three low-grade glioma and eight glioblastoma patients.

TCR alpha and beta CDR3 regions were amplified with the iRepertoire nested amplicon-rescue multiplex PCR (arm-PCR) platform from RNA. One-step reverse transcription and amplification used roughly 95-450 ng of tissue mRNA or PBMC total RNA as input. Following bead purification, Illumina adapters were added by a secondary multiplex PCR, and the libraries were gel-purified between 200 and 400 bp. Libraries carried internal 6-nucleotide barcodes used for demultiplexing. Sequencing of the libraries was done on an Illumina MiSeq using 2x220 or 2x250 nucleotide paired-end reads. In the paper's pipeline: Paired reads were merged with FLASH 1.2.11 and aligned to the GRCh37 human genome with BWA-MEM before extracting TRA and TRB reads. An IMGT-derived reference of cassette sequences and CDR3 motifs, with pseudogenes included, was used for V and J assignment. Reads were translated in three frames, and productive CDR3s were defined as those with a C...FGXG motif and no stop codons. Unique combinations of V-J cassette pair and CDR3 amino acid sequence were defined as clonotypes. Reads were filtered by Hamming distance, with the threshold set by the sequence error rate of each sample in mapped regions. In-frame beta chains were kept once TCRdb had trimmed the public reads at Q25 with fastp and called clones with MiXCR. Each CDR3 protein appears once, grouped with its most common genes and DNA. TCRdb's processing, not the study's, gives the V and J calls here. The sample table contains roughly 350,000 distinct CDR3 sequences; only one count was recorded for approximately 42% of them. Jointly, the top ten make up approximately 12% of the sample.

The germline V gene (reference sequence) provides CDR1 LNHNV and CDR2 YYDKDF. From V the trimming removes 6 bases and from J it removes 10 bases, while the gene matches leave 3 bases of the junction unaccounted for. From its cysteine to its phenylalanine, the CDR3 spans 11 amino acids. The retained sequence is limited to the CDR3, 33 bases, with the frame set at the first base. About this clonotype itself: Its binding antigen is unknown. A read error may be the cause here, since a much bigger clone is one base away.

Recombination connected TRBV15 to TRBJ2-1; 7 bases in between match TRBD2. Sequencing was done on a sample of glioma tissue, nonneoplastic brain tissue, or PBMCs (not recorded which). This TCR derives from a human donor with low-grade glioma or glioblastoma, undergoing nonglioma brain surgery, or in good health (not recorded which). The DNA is TGTGCCACCAGATGGCGGGGGGAGCAGTTCTTC. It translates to CATRWRGEQFF. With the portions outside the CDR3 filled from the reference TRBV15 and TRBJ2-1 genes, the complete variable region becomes DAMVIQNPRYQVTQFGKPVTLSCSQTLNHNVMYWYQQKSSQAPKLLFHYYDKDFNNEADTPDNFQSRRPNTSFCFLDIRSPGLGDTAMYLCATRWRGEQFFGPGTRLTVL.